By sample share, the clone carrying this TCR beta chain is medium-sized (0.01 to 0.1%). No antigen is known for it. Sequencing relied on immunoSEQ assay v3.0, run at survey level. The method was immunoSEQ multiplex PCR; TCRdb's version includes in-frame clones alone and lacks a portion of them. In the table there are over 7,000 clones, over 75% of which are singletons. Germline V gene data show CDR1 as SGHDN and CDR2 as FVKESK. V was pared by 1 base and J by 4 bases, with 11 bases between. The CDR3 consists of 15 residues. This record comes from a study of long-term antiretroviral therapy in people with HIV. General study points: All time points showed a repertoire dominated by clones expanded before ART. Drawn between 2004 and 2017, the blood was possibly obtained under older ART regimens.

The TCR sequence derives from a man in his forties or fifties with HIV. The chain is built from TRBV14 and TRBJ1-3; possibly TRBD1 for D (6 bases). The input for sequencing was unsorted PBMCs, taken 0.1 years after starting antiretroviral therapy. The CDR3 DNA reads as TGTGCCAGCAGCCAAGTCGGCAGGGGAGGAAACACCATATATTTT. Amino acids: CASSQVGRGGNTIYF.